This TCR beta chain emerged from a study of blood T cell repertoires in COVID-19. Overall study: Sites in the United States, Italy and Spain provided acute and convalescent COVID-19 samples.

In the study's own analysis: Nucleated cell number was recorded as an estimate derived from reference gene primer amplification. Using immunoSEQ multiplex PCR, the repertoire was profiled, and TCRdb retains in-frame clones only, with some absent. The V and J calls and the clone size are those of that table, but D and trimming were determined from the DNA. This table holds 95,000 to 150,000 clones, 69% found once. This CDR3 is built from 16 residues. V lost 3 bases and J lost 1; bases outside the gene matches: 3. Per the germline V gene, CDR1 is MGHRA and CDR2 is YSYEKL. Sequenced: peripheral blood. The V and J genes are TRBV4-1 and TRBJ2-2; TRBD1 agrees at 9 bases. The clonotype comes from a woman between 70 and 85 years old with acute or convalescent COVID-19. CDR3 residues: CASSHPGQGNTGELFF. The CDR3, as DNA: TGCGCCAGCAGCCACCCGGGACAGGGGAACACCGGGGAGCTGTTTTTT.